What follows describes a single T cell receptor (beta chain). This sample was included in a study of blood T cell repertoires in COVID-19. The wider study: Samples came from the United States, Italy and Spain, spanning acute and convalescent COVID-19. PBMCs, B-cell-depleted T cells, or T cells provided the cDNA or gDNA that made up the material.

Germline-derived CDR1 and CDR2 are MDHEN and SYDVKM. There are 14 residues in the CDR3. The V gene lost 5 bases and the J gene lost 0 bases, with 11 bases spanning the gap. How the authors handled the data: Estimated nucleated cell counts came from reference gene primer amplification. The protocol was immunoSEQ multiplex PCR, while the TCRdb copy is restricted to in-frame clones and leaves out a portion. Clone size and V and J calls were adopted from that table, with D and trimming inferred from the DNA. This table holds 70,000 to 75,000 clones, about nine tenths found once. The source of this sequence is a human donor in a cohort sampled during active COVID-19. This chain links TRBV28 with TRBJ2-7, with D maybe TRBD1 (6 bases). The sample was peripheral blood. CDR3 loop: CASSRRTASYEQYF. CDR3 DNA sequence: TGTGCCAGCAGTCGACGGACAGCCTCCTACGAGCAGTACTTC.